Detailed here is one T cell receptor (beta chain). Between the trimmed V and J ends, which lost 1 base and 7 bases, there was a span of 11 bases. The CDR3 has 13 residues. CDR1 KGHSH and CDR2 LQKENI come from the germline V gene. Original analysis: Reference gene primers were amplified, and this amplification served to estimate nucleated cell counts. Method: immunoSEQ multiplex PCR; TCRdb's copy keeps in-frame clones and lacks some. V and J calls and clone size are copied from that table; D and trimming were computed from the DNA. This table has around 250,000 clones, roughly nine tenths appearing once. These data originate in a study of blood T cell repertoires in COVID-19. Whole-study context: Acute and convalescent COVID-19 samples came from the United States, Italy and Spain. PBMCs, B-cell-depleted T cells, or T cells provided the cDNA or gDNA that made up the material.

This TCR came from a man aged 55 to 70 with acute or convalescent COVID-19. This chain joins TRBV18 and TRBJ2-7; D ambiguous. Sequenced material: peripheral blood. Written as DNA, the CDR3 is TGTGCCAGCTCACCACGAGCCCCCGCTGAGCAGTACTTC. It translates to CASSPRAPAEQYF.